This T cell receptor (beta chain) was captured in a study of T cells after yellow fever vaccination. MiXCR, applied by TCRdb to the 5' RACE reads, yields one record per CDR3 protein. The sample yields hundreds of thousands of distinct CDR3 sequences, more than 3% seen once. This clonotype occurred many times. The sequencing used PBMCs, collected on the day of the yellow fever booster vaccination. This TCR came from a man aged 18 to 30 who received the YFV17D yellow fever vaccine.

In nucleotides, the CDR3 is TGCAGTGCTAGAGTGGCTAGCTCCTACGAGCAGTACTTC. Protein product: CSARVASSYEQYF. This chain uses TRBV20-1 with TRBJ2-7; D remains ambiguous. Trimming took off 1 base at V and 0 bases at J, with 7 bases between the two ends. The CDR3 loop spans 13 amino acids. Germline CDR1 is DFQATT and CDR2 is SNEGSKA (reference sequence).